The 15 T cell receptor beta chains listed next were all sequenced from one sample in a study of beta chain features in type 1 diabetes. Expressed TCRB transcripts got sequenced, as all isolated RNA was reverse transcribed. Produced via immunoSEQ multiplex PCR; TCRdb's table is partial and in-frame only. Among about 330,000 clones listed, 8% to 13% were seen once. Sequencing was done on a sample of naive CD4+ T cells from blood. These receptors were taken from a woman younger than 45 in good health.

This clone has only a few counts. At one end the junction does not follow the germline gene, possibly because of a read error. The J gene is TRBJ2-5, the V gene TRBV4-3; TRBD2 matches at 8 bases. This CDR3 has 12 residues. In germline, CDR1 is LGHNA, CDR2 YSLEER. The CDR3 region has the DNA TGCGCCAGCAGCCAAGAAGGCGGGGGGCTTCACTTC. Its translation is CASSQEGGGLHF.

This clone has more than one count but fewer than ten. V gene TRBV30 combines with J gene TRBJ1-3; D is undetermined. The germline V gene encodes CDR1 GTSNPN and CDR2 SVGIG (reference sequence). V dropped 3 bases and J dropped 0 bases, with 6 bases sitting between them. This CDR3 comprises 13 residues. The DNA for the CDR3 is TGTGCCTGGAGGGCGGCCTCTGGAAACACCATATATTTT. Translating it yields CAWRAASGNTIYF. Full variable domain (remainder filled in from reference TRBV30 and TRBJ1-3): SQTIHQWPATLVQPVGSPLSLECTVEGTSNPNLYWYRQAAGRGLQLLFYSVGIGQISSEVPQNLSASRPQDRQFILSSKKLLLSDSGFYLCAWRAASGNTIYFGEGSWLTVV.

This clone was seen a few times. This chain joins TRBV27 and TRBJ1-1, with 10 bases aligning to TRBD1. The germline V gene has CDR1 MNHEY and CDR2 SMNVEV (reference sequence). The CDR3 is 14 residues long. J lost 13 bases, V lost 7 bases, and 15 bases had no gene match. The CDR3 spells CASIETGTGAAFFF. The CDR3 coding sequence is TGTGCCAGCATCGAAACCGGGACAGGGGCCGCCTTTTTCTTT.

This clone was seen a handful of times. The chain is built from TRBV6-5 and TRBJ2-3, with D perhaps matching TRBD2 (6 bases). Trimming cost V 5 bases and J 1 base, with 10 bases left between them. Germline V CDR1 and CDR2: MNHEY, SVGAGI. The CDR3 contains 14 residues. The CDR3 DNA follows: TGTGCCAGCAGTGGAGGGGCTGGCACAGATACGCAGTATTTT. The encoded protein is CASSGGAGTDTQYF.

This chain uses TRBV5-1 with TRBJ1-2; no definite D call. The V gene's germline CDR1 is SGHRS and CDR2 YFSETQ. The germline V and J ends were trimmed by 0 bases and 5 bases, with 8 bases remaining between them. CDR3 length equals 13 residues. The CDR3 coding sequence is TGCGCCAGCAGCTTGGTAGCTGAATATGGCTACACCTTC. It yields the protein CASSLVAEYGYTF.

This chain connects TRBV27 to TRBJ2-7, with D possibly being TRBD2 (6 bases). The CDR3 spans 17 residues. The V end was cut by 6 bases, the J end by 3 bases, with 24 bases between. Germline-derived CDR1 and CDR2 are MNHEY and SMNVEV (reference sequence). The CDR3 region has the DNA TGTGCCAGCAGCCTAAAATGGACGCCCGAGGAGGGCTACGAGCAGTACTTC. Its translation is CASSLKWTPEEGYEQYF.

CDR3 loop: CASSLIAGAYNEQFF. The CDR3 coding sequence is TGTGCCAGCAGCTTAATAGCGGGAGCCTACAATGAGCAGTTCTTC. This sequence joins TRBV7-3 and TRBJ2-1; TRBD2 matches at 9 bases. The CDR3 sequence is 15 residues long. The V and J ends lost 1 base and 2 bases, in that order; junction bases with no gene match: 0. In germline, CDR1 is SGHTA, CDR2 FQGTGA.

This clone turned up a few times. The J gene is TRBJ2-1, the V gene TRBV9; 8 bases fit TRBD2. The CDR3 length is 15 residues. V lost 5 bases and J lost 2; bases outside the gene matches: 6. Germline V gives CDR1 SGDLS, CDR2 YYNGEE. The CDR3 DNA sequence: TGTGCCAGCAGGTTACGGGAGGGCCCCTACAATGAGCAGTTCTTC. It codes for CASRLREGPYNEQFF.

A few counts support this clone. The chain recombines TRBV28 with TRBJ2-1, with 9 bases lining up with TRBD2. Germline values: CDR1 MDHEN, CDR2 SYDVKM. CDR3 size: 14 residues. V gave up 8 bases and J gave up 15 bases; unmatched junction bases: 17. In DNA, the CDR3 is TGTGCCAGCGGGGGGCATAGCGGGAGTCAAGGACCGTTCTTC. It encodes CASGGHSGSQGPFF.

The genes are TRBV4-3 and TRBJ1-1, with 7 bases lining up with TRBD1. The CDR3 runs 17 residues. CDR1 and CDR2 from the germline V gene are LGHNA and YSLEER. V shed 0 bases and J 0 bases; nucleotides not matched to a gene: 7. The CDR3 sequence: CASSQDLTGVMNTEAFF. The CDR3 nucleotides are TGCGCCAGCAGCCAAGATCTCACAGGGGTGATGAACACTGAAGCTTTCTTT.

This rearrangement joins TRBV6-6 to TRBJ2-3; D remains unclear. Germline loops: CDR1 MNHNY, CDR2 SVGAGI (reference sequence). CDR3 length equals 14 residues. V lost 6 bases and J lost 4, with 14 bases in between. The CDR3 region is CASREWQASDTQYF. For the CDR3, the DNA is TGTGCCAGCAGGGAATGGCAGGCGTCAGATACGCAGTATTTT.

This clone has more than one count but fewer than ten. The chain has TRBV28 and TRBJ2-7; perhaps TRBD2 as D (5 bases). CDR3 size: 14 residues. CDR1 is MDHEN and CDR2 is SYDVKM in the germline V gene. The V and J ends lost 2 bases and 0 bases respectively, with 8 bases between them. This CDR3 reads CASSLEGLSYEQYF. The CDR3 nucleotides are TGTGCCAGCAGTTTAGAGGGCCTCTCCTACGAGCAGTACTTC.

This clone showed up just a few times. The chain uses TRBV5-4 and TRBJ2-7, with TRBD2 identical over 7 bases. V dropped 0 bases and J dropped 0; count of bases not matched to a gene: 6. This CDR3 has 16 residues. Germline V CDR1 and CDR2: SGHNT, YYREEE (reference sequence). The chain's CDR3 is CASSLASGRSSYEQYF. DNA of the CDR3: TGTGCCAGCAGCTTGGCTAGCGGCCGCAGCTCCTACGAGCAGTACTTC.

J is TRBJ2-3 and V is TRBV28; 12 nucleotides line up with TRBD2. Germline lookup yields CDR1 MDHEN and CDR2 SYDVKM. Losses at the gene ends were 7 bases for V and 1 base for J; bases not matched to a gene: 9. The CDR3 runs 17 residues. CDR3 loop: CASNLWASGRGTDTQYF. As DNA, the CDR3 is TGTGCCAGCAACTTATGGGCTAGCGGGAGGGGCACAGATACGCAGTATTTT.

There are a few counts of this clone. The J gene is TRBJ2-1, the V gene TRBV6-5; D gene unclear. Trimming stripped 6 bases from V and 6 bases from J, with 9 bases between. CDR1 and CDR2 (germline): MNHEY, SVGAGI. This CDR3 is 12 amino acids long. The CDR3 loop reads CASSPLSNEQFF. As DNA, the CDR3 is TGTGCCAGCAGCCCCCTGAGCAATGAGCAGTTCTTC.